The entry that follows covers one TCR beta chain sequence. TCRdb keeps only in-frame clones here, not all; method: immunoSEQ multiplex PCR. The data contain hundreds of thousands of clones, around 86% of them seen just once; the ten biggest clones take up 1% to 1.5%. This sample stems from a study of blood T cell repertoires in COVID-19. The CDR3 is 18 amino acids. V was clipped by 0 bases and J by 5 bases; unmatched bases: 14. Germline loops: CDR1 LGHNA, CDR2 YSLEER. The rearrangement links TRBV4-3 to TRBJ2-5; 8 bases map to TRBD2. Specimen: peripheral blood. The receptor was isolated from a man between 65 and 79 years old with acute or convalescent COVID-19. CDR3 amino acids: CASSQDLRGLGFWETQYF. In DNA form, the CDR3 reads TGCGCCAGCAGCCAAGATCTTAGGGGACTAGGTTTTTGGGAGACCCAGTACTTC.